Listed here are 18 T cell receptor beta chains from one sample, sequenced in a study of T cell repertoires in cytomegalovirus infection. Each CDR3 protein gets one entry after TCRdb re-called the reads with MiXCR. The table has a few hundred thousand distinct CDR3 sequences, over 15% seen once. Sequencing input: CD8+ T cells from PBMCs. The receptors stem from a human donor in good health (CMV status not recorded). Some clones in this sample may be carry-over from other donors' samples.

The table lists this clonotype with a few counts. This chain links TRBV7-4 with TRBJ1-1; TRBD1 is a possible D gene (5 bases). V lost 5 bases and J 4 bases, leaving 11 bases between the germline ends. The CDR3 totals 13 residues. Germline CDR1 SGHVT, CDR2 SQSDAQ. In nucleotides, the CDR3 is TGTGCCAGCAGCGGAGAGGGGAGCACTGAAGCTTTCTTT. This codes for CASSGEGSTEAFF. Using reference TRBV7-4 and TRBJ1-1 for the parts outside the CDR3, the full variable domain is GAGVSQSPRYKVAKRGRDVALRCDSISGHVTLYWYRQTLGQGSEVLTYSQSDAQRDKSGRPSGRFSAERPERSVSTLKIQRTEQGDSAVYLCASSGEGSTEAFFGQGTRLTVV.

The genes are TRBV7-9 and TRBJ2-3; D remains ambiguous. V was pared by 5 bases and J by 0 bases, with 12 bases between. CDR1 and CDR2 (germline): SEHNR, FQNEAQ (reference sequence). The CDR3 consists of 15 residues. The chain's CDR3 is CASSPDVTSTDTQYF. The CDR3, as DNA: TGTGCCAGCAGCCCCGACGTGACTAGCACAGATACGCAGTATTTT.

The chain couples TRBV9 to TRBJ2-5; 7 bases match TRBD1. CDR3 length equals 15 residues. Germline values: CDR1 SGDLS, CDR2 YYNGEE. Trimming took 3 bases from V and 6 from J; bases not matched to a gene: 11. The CDR3 coding sequence is TGTGCCAGCAGCGCATCCCGACAGGGTATGAAGACCCAGTACTTC. It specifies CASSASRQGMKTQYF.

V and J are TRBV6-6 and TRBJ2-2, with 10 bases fitting TRBD2. J was trimmed by 1 base and V by 2 bases; bases with no gene match: 4. This CDR3 is 17 amino acids long. From germline, CDR1 is MNHNY and CDR2 SVGAGI (reference sequence). The CDR3 nucleotides read TGTGCCAGCAGTTACCTAAGGACTAGCGGGAACACCGGGGAGCTGTTTTTT. Translating it yields CASSYLRTSGNTGELFF.

This clonotype has at least ten counts. This chain joins TRBV7-2 and TRBJ2-7; weak D call: TRBD1 (5 bases). The germline CDR1 and CDR2 sequences are SGHTA and FQGNSA. The CDR3 runs 14 residues. V was clipped by 5 bases and J by 4 bases, with 15 bases between them. The CDR3 region has the DNA TGTGCCAGCAGCCCGACGGGCAGGGCGTACGAGCAGTACTTC. It is translated as CASSPTGRAYEQYF.

This chain uses TRBV27 with TRBJ2-3, with a tentative D call TRBD2 (5 bases). The CDR3 runs to 16 residues. V gave up 3 bases and J gave up 4 bases, with 17 bases separating them. Germline assignment: CDR1 MNHEY and CDR2 SMNVEV (reference sequence). Here the CDR3 DNA reads TGTGCCAGCAGTTTCGGGTTGGGTACAGCGGCAGATACGCAGTATTTT. Translation: CASSFGLGTAADTQYF.

The table lists this clonotype with a few counts. V gene TRBV20-1 combines with J gene TRBJ2-5, with 10 nucleotides matching TRBD2. In germline, CDR1 is DFQATT, CDR2 SNEGSKA (reference sequence). CDR3 length equals 19 residues. V shed 1 base and J 3 bases; nucleotides not matched to a gene: 17. The CDR3 reads CSARGITSGGAHYEETQYF. In DNA form, the CDR3 reads TGCAGTGCTAGAGGGATTACCAGCGGGGGGGCCCATTATGAAGAGACCCAGTACTTC.

This clonotype was seen many times. The gene calls are TRBV12-3 or TRBV12-4 and TRBJ2-5, with D perhaps TRBD1 (6 bases). The V end lost 8 bases, the J end lost 5 bases, and 15 bases lay between the germline ends. CDR3 size: 13 residues. CDR3 residues: CASRNDQGETQYF. The CDR3 bases are TGTGCCAGCCGAAACGACCAGGGGGAGACCCAGTACTTC.

In this sample, this clonotype turned up many times. The junction differs from germline at one of its ends, possibly a read error. The V gene is TRBV19, the J gene TRBJ1-3; 8 nucleotides agree with TRBD1. CDR1 is LNHDA, CDR2 SQIVND, per germline (reference sequence). The CDR3 is made up of 16 amino acids. Written as DNA, the CDR3 is TGTGCCAGTACTATAAGCGACAGGGGCTCTGGAAACACCATATATTTT. It yields the protein CASTISDRGSGNTIYF.

This clonotype was observed a few times. The chain employs TRBV19 and TRBJ1-5; TRBD1 might be the D (6 bases). Germline loops: CDR1 LNHDA, CDR2 SQIVND (reference sequence). This CDR3 spans 16 amino acids. V shed 6 bases and J shed 6 bases, with 21 bases lying between them. This chain's CDR3 is CASSPSPGQGIQPQHF. The CDR3 DNA reads TGTGCCAGTAGCCCATCGCCGGGACAAGGGATTCAGCCCCAGCATTTT.

A word on this clonotype: Since a much larger clone is just one base distant, this may be a read error. This chain joins TRBV7-2 and TRBJ2-1; 14 positions match TRBD2. Germline V lookup: CDR1 SGHTA, CDR2 FQGNSA. This CDR3 comprises 15 residues. CDR3 sequence reads: CASSWTSGGLDEQIF. The CDR3 DNA is TGTGCCAGCAGCTGGACTAGCGGGGGGTTAGATGAGCAGATCTTC. Drawing the rest from reference TRBV7-2 and TRBJ2-1, the complete variable domain is GAGVSQSPSNKVTEKGKDVELRCDPISGHTALYWYRQSLGQGLEFLIYFQGNSAPDKSGLPSDRFSAERTGGSVSTLTIQRTQQEDSAVYLCASSWTSGGLDEQIFGPGTRLTVL.

Notes on this clonotype: This may stem from a read error, because a much larger clone lies one nucleotide away. This sequence joins TRBV11-1 and TRBJ2-7; 14 nucleotides align to TRBD2. This CDR3 is 15 amino acids long. CDR1 and CDR2 from the germline V gene are SGHAT and FQDESV (reference sequence). CDR3 in DNA: TGTGCCTGCAGCTTGGGACTAGCGGGGGCCTACGAGCAGTACTTC. Protein product: CACSLGLAGAYEQYF.

This clonotype was observed a few times. The chain joins TRBV11-2 to TRBJ2-2; D is uncertain. This CDR3 contains 12 residues. From germline, CDR1 is SGHAT and CDR2 FQNNGV. V gave up 3 bases and J gave up 7 bases, with 6 bases separating them. Here the CDR3 DNA reads TGTGCCAGCAGCTTTGCTCACGGGGAGCTGTTTTTT. It encodes CASSFAHGELFF.

This clonotype was counted between two and nine times. The chain uses TRBV7-2 and TRBJ2-7, with TRBD1 matching 7 bases. The CDR3 length is 14 residues. V was pared by 4 bases and J by 3 bases, with 6 bases of the junction left unmatched. CDR1 is SGHTA, CDR2 FQGNSA, per germline. The CDR3 DNA is TGTGCCAGCAGCTGGGGGACAGCTTACTACGAGCAGTACTTC. Translating it yields CASSWGTAYYEQYF.

This clonotype showed up just a few times. V usage is TRBV19 and J usage is TRBJ2-7; no firm D call. Germline CDR1 is LNHDA and CDR2 is SQIVND (reference sequence). The CDR3 has 15 residues. The V gene lost 5 bases and the J gene lost 0 bases, with 14 bases spanning the gap. The CDR3 coding sequence is TGTGCCAGTAGTCCATCCAGGTCCCCCTCCTACGAGCAGTACTTC. Amino acid sequence: CASSPSRSPSYEQYF.

This clonotype was seen a handful of times. J is TRBJ2-1 and V is TRBV23-1; D may be TRBD1 or TRBD2 (5 bases each). TRBV23-1 is an ORF for which the function is uncertain. The V end was cut by 7 bases, the J end by 6 bases, with 10 bases between. The CDR3 length is 12 residues. The CDR3 DNA reads as TGCGCCAGCAACGGGGCGCCCAATGAGCAGTTCTTC. Translation gives CASNGAPNEQFF.

This chain uses TRBV28 with TRBJ2-2, with D unclear. V was cut by 4 bases and J by 6 bases, with 18 bases left in between. Germline CDR1 and CDR2: MDHEN and SYDVKM. The CDR3 consists of 16 residues. The CDR3, as DNA: TGTGCCAGCAGTTCCCTTCTCCAAAGTGGGGCCGGGGAGCTGTTTTTT. Its translation is CASSSLLQSGAGELFF.

The CDR3 DNA sequence: TGTGCCAGCAGCCCCGGGAGGGCTAGCACAGATACGCAGTATTTT. It translates to CASSPGRASTDTQYF. The rearrangement links TRBV28 to TRBJ2-3; 8 bases agree with TRBD2. The V and J ends lost 6 bases and 0 bases, in that order; junction bases with no gene match: 5. Germline CDR1 reads MDHEN; CDR2 reads SYDVKM. The CDR3 sequence is 15 residues long.